A selection of T cell receptor beta chains follows, all from one sample in a study of identifying expanded T cells in peripheral blood. Only in-frame clones appear in the TCRdb table, and some are missing; sequencing was by immunoSEQ multiplex PCR. The data hold around 120,000 clones, with 75% to 90% observed a single time. Material for sequencing was blood. The receptors come from a person between 18 and 75 years old in good health. The CDR3 runs from the conserved cysteine through the conserved F or W. Each record gives: V gene, J gene, D gene, clone size, CDR3 DNA, CDR3 protein. D genes are given only for firm matches. Clone size is stated in some rows and not others, as once, few, many or a class when expanded.

TRBV7-2	TRBJ2-2	.	.	TGTGCCAGCAGCTTTAGAGTGATAAGCCCCGGGGAGCTGTTTTTT	CASSFRVISPGELFF
TRBV5-4	TRBJ1-4	.	.	TGTGCCAGCAGCTCGGATCTAAATGAAAAACTGTTTTTT	CASSSDLNEKLFF
TRBV6-4	TRBJ2-3	.	.	TGTGCCAGCAGTGTAGGGGTTACCTCCACAGATACGCAGTATTTT	CASSVGVTSTDTQYF
TRBV6-5	TRBJ1-5	.	few	TGTGCCAGCAGACCGATCTCACAGAATCAGCCCCAGCATTTT	CASRPISQNQPQHF
TRBV7-3	TRBJ2-3	.	.	TGTGCCAGCAGGGACTCAGGGGATACGCAGTATTTT	CASRDSGDTQYF
TRBV9	TRBJ2-1	.	.	TGTGCCAGCAGCGTAGAGGCTAGCGATGATGAGCAGTTCTTC	CASSVEASDDEQFF
TRBV2	TRBJ2-7	TRBD2	.	TGTGCCAGCAGTGGGACTAGCGGGACTACGGAGCAGTACTTC	CASSGTSGTTEQYF
TRBV12-5	TRBJ2-2	.	.	TGTGCTAGTGGTTTTACCGGGGGAACCTCCGGGGAGCTGTTTTTT	CASGFTGGTSGELFF
TRBV2	TRBJ2-1	TRBD2	.	TGTGCCAGCAGTGGGAGACTAGCGGGAGACAATGAGCAGTTCTTC	CASSGRLAGDNEQFF
TRBV5-1	TRBJ2-7	.	.	TGCGCCAGCAGCTTAACGATTCTGACGCGGGACGAGCAGTACTTC	CASSLTILTRDEQYF
TRBV6-5	TRBJ1-5	.	few	TGTGCCAGCAGTGAAACGGGGGCTCAGCCCCAGCATTTT	CASSETGAQPQHF
TRBV14	TRBJ2-7	TRBD2	.	TGTGCCAGCAGCCAATTAGCGGGTACCCCCTACGAGCAGTACTTC	CASSQLAGTPYEQYF
TRBV19	TRBJ2-3	TRBD1	.	TGTGCCAGTGAGGACCGGGACAGGCCATACACAGATACGCAGTATTTT	CASEDRDRPYTDTQYF
TRBV29-1	TRBJ2-5	.	.	TGCAGCGTTGAAGATGGTTCAGAGACCCAGTACTTC	CSVEDGSETQYF
TRBV5-1	TRBJ1-2	.	.	TGCGCCAGCAGCACCGCGGACGGGGATATAGGCTACACCTTC	CASSTADGDIGYTF
TRBV19	TRBJ2-1	TRBD2	.	TGTGCCAGTAGTATTGCGGGAGAACTTAACAATGAGCAGTTCTTC	CASSIAGELNNEQFF
TRBV18	TRBJ1-4	.	.	TGTGCCAGCTCACCACGGGATACTAATGAAAAACTGTTTTTT	CASSPRDTNEKLFF
TRBV7-2	TRBJ1-6	.	.	TGTGCCAGCAGATCCGGGGCGTATAATTCACCCCTCCACTTT	CASRSGAYNSPLHF
TRBV2	TRBJ1-4	TRBD1	.	TGTGCCAGCAGTGAAGACGCCCGGACAGGGCCCCTTAATGAAAAACTGTTTTTT	CASSEDARTGPLNEKLFF
TRBV27	TRBJ2-7	.	once	TGTGCCAGCAGTTCACACCGGGACTTCTACGAGCAGTACTTC	CASSSHRDFYEQYF
TRBV5-1	TRBJ1-3	.	.	TGCGCCAGCAGCAAGGGACCTGACTCTGGAAACACCATATATTTT	CASSKGPDSGNTIYF
TRBV2	TRBJ2-7	TRBD2	.	TGTGCCAGCATGGGATGGGGGACTAGCGGGAGTTACGAGCAGTACTTC	CASMGWGTSGSYEQYF
TRBV5-6	TRBJ1-4	.	.	TGTGCCAGCAGCTACGGGGGTTGGGATGAAAAACTGTTTTTT	CASSYGGWDEKLFF
TRBV6-1	TRBJ2-1	TRBD2	.	TGTGCCAGCAGTGACGCCGCCAGCGGGATAGGGACTGAGCAGTTCTTC	CASSDAASGIGTEQFF
TRBV16	TRBJ2-7	TRBD1	.	TGTGCCAGCAGCCAATCGAGAGGACAGGAGGACTACGAGCAGTACTTC	CASSQSRGQEDYEQYF
TRBV7-8	TRBJ2-7	.	.	TGTGCCAGCAGACGGAGGGGGAACGAGCAGTACTTC	CASRRRGNEQYF
TRBV5-1	TRBJ1-2	TRBD1	.	TGCGCCAGCAGCGTGGGACAGGGAATAGATGGCTACACCTTC	CASSVGQGIDGYTF
TRBV10-2	TRBJ2-5	.	once	TGCGCCAGCAGTGGAGAGACCCCCGGAGGGACCCAGTACTTC	CASSGETPGGTQYF
TRBV4-3	TRBJ2-2	.	.	TGCGCCAGCAGCCAAGAGGCCCGTAATAGGGACACCGGGGAGCTGTTTTTT	CASSQEARNRDTGELFF
TRBV5-1	TRBJ2-1	.	.	TGCGCCAGCAGCTTGGGGGGAATCCAGTCTCCCTACAATGAGCAGTTCTTC	CASSLGGIQSPYNEQFF
TRBV19	TRBJ1-1	.	.	TGTGCCAGTAGATTGGACACTGAAGCTTTCTTT	CASRLDTEAFF
TRBV28	TRBJ2-5	TRBD1	.	TGTGCCAGCAGTTTCTCCGACAGGGCGTGGGAGACCCAGTACTTC	CASSFSDRAWETQYF
TRBV11-2	TRBJ1-1	.	.	TGTGCCAGCAGCTTATCTCAGGGAAACACTGAAGCTTTCTTT	CASSLSQGNTEAFF
TRBV18	TRBJ1-5	.	few	TGTGCCAGCTCCAGGGACACCTATAGCAATCAGCCCCAGCATTTT	CASSRDTYSNQPQHF
TRBV18	TRBJ2-5	TRBD1	.	TGTGCCAGCTCACCAGCGGGACAGGGGTTACGAGAGACCCAGTACTTC	CASSPAGQGLRETQYF
TRBV4-3	TRBJ2-3	TRBD2	.	TGCGCCAGCAGCCAAGATCAGCTAGCGGGGGGGGCAGATACGCAGTATTTT	CASSQDQLAGGADTQYF
TRBV18	TRBJ1-1	TRBD1	.	TGTGCCAGCTCCCTAGAGACAGGGGGCTACACTGAAGCTTTCTTT	CASSLETGGYTEAFF
TRBV5-1	TRBJ2-2	.	.	TGCGCCAGCAGTAACAGGGTGCCGCGAGACACCGGGGAGCTGTTTTTT	CASSNRVPRDTGELFF
TRBV7-9	TRBJ1-1	.	.	TGTGCCAGCAGCTTATTGGTGACAGATGAAGCTTTCTTT	CASSLLVTDEAFF